This T cell receptor (beta chain) was recovered during a study of blood T cell repertoires in COVID-19. Method: immunoSEQ multiplex PCR; TCRdb's copy keeps in-frame clones and lacks some. This sample has some 25,000 clones, with roughly four fifths found just once. This clone was seen a handful of times. The length of the CDR3 is 17 residues. Germline V gene lookup returns CDR1 LNHDA and CDR2 SQIVND (reference sequence). The ends lost 5 bases at V and 8 bases at J; junction bases unmatched: 11. V usage is TRBV19 and J usage is TRBJ1-6; TRBD1 aligns across 11 bases. Sequencing input: peripheral blood. The TCR originated in a woman in her 70s with COVID-19, enrolled during active disease. The CDR3 spells CASSLHPGQGAYSPLHF. The CDR3 coding sequence is TGTGCCAGTAGTCTTCATCCAGGACAGGGGGCGTATTCACCCCTCCACTTT.